This T cell receptor (beta chain) was identified in a study of blood T cell repertoires in COVID-19. The table came from immunoSEQ multiplex PCR; TCRdb's copy has only in-frame clones and leaves some out. The sample contains 35,000 to 45,000 clones, about 88% of which appear only once. Per germline, CDR1 SGHVS and CDR2 FNYEAQ. V lost 2 bases, J lost 0 bases, and 11 bases lay in between. This CDR3 region has 16 residues. This sequence originates from a human donor in a cohort sampled during active COVID-19. The gene calls are TRBV7-6 and TRBJ2-1, with no clear D. The sample comprised peripheral blood. CDR3 nucleotide sequence: TGTGCCAGCAGCTTAACGGTCCATAGCTCCTACAATGAGCAGTTCTTC. Its translation is CASSLTVHSSYNEQFF.